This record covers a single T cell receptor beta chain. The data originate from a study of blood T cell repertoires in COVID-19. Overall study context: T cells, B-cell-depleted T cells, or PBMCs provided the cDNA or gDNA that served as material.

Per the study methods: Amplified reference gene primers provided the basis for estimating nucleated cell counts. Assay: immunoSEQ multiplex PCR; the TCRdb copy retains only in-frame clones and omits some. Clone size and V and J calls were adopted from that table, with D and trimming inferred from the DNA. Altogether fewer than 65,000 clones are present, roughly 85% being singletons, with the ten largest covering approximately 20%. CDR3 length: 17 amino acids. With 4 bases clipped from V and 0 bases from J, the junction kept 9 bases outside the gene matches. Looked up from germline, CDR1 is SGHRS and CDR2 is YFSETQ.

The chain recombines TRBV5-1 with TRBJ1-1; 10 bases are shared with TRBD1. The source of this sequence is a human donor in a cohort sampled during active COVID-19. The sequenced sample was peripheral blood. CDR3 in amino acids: CASSKRTGGTMNTEAFF. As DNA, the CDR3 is TGCGCCAGCAGCAAAAGGACAGGGGGGACCATGAACACTGAAGCTTTCTTT.